This record covers a single TCR beta chain. This CDR3 region has 16 residues. Germline assignment: CDR1 SGHRS and CDR2 YFSETQ. The trim removed 4 bases at V and 4 bases at J, leaving 6 bases unmatched. The sample originates from a study of CD8 T cells in ankylosing spondylitis. TCRdb reprocessed the 5' RACE reads via MiXCR and lists one record per CDR3 protein. In the table there are about 200,000 distinct CDR3 sequences, roughly 12% of which are singletons. The V and J genes are TRBV5-1 and TRBJ2-3; 13 nucleotides agree with TRBD2. The TCR sequence derives from a male donor with ankylosing spondylitis or in good health (not recorded which). Sequenced input: blood, either unsorted or a sorted T cell fraction (not recorded which). CDR3 loop: CASSTGLAGNSDTQYF. The DNA of the CDR3 is TGCGCCAGCAGCACGGGACTAGCGGGAAATTCAGATACGCAGTATTTT.